This T cell receptor beta chain was observed in a study of blood T cell repertoires in COVID-19. Turning to the study itself: The United States, Italy and Spain provided the acute and convalescent COVID-19 samples. T cells, B-cell-depleted T cells, or PBMCs supplied cDNA or gDNA.

Categorization into cohorts depended on clinical history that participants reported. Trimming removed 5 bases from V and 0 bases from J; junction bases left unmatched: 5. The CDR3 runs 15 residues. Germline CDR1 is SEHNR and CDR2 is FQNEAQ (reference sequence). Per the original methods: It was from reference gene primer amplification that nucleated cell counts were estimated. Here immunoSEQ multiplex PCR was the method, and the copy in TCRdb shows in-frame clones only, minus some. That table furnishes V, J and clone size, whereas the DNA furnished D and trimming. The sample carries around 160,000 clones, roughly 90% recorded once.

Sequenced: PBMCs or T cells enriched from blood (not recorded which). This TCR was recovered from a woman aged 30 to 39 with acute COVID-19. V gene TRBV7-9 combines with J gene TRBJ1-1; TRBD1 matches at 8 bases. For the CDR3, the DNA is TGTGCCAGCAGCCCCCCAGGGGGCCTGAACACTGAAGCTTTCTTT. It is translated as CASSPPGGLNTEAFF. The full variable domain, with the rest looked up from reference TRBV7-9 and TRBJ1-1, is DTGVSQNPRHKITKRGQNVTFRCDPISEHNRLYWYRQTLGQGPEFLTYFQNEAQLEKSRLLSDRFSAERPKGSFSTLEIQRTEQGDSAMYLCASSPPGGLNTEAFFGQGTRLTVV.